This entry describes one T cell receptor (beta chain). Antigen unknown. This specimen belongs to a study of shared clonotypes between healthy human individuals. General study findings and limits: The represented genetic and exposure-history diversity was limited by the small number of donors.

The protocol was immunoSEQ multiplex PCR, while the TCRdb copy is restricted to in-frame clones and leaves out a portion. The sample lists over a million clones; 75% to 85% were seen once. The V gene's germline CDR1 is SGHTA and CDR2 FQGNSA. The CDR3 has 14 residues. V gave up 10 bases and J gave up 2 bases; unmatched junction bases: 8. Material for sequencing was memory CD4+ T cells from PBMCs. Subset indicated: CD45RA-negative fraction. This TCR was recovered from a man aged 18-30 years in good health. Some clones in this sample may be carry-over from other donors' samples. J is TRBJ2-3 and V is TRBV7-2; 8 positions match TRBD2. This chain's CDR3 is CATCREGPTDTQYF. The CDR3 nucleotides are TGTGCCACCTGCCGGGAGGGTCCCACAGATACGCAGTATTTT.